This T cell receptor (beta chain) stems from a study of breast tumors, draining lymph nodes, adjacent tissues. TCRdb reprocessed the multiplex PCR reads with MiXCR, giving one entry per CDR3 protein. This sample has some 100,000 distinct CDR3 sequences, with approximately 22% found just once. Study results and caveats: Tumor repertoires ranked between lymph nodes and nontumor tissue in diversity, with V and J gene preferences. Most tumor T cells seemingly derive from lymph node, then expand in tumor.

Trimming pared 0 bases from V and 3 bases from J, leaving 11 bases between. The CDR3 covers 14 residues. Germline loops: CDR1 DFQATT, CDR2 SNEGSKA (reference sequence). Remarks on this clonotype: No antigen is known for it.

Axillary draining lymph nodes of breast cancer patients supplied the node samples. The TCR sequence derives from a female donor with breast cancer. Some clones in this sample may be carry-over from other donors' samples. Input material: axillary lymph node tissue. V usage is TRBV20-1 and J usage is TRBJ1-2; D is perhaps TRBD1 (6 bases). The chain's CDR3 is CSAREDSMDYGYTF. Written as DNA, the CDR3 is TGCAGTGCTAGAGAGGACAGTATGGACTATGGCTACACCTTC.